The rows below give T cell receptor beta chains drawn from one sample of a study of OX40 agonist ivuxolimab in advanced cancers. The assay was immunoSEQ multiplex PCR, and TCRdb's table has in-frame clones only and misses some. Of about 89,000 clones in the sample, 70% to 90% are singletons; the top ten hold 0.25% to 0.35%. The source was CD4+ or CD8+ T cells sorted from blood, collected in a trial of the OX40 agonist ivuxolimab. These receptors all stem from an adult with an advanced solid tumor such as melanoma, head and neck, liver or kidney cancer. Each CDR3 is given with its conserved first and last residue. Each record gives: CDR3 protein, J gene, V gene.

CDR3 protein: CASSELSYNSPLHF; J gene: TRBJ1-6; V gene: TRBV6-1
CDR3 protein: CSVVLVGDGDSSYEQYF; J gene: TRBJ2-7; V gene: TRBV29-1
CDR3 protein: CASSPRDPYEQYF; J gene: TRBJ2-7; V gene: TRBV5-1
CDR3 protein: CASSIQGPNEKLFF; J gene: TRBJ1-4; V gene: TRBV19
CDR3 protein: CASSPAFPRNTEAFF; J gene: TRBJ1-1; V gene: TRBV18
CDR3 protein: CASSAGQGANYEQYF; J gene: TRBJ2-7; V gene: TRBV9
CDR3 protein: CASSLRGRGGNTIYF; J gene: TRBJ1-3; V gene: TRBV7-2
CDR3 protein: CASRPDGTGELFF; J gene: TRBJ2-2; V gene: TRBV2
CDR3 protein: CASRGYTEAFF; J gene: TRBJ1-1; V gene: TRBV6-5
CDR3 protein: CASSQSGDRGYSPLHF; J gene: TRBJ1-6; V gene: TRBV4-2
CDR3 protein: CASSYDGLTSTDTQYF; J gene: TRBJ2-3; V gene: TRBV11-1
CDR3 protein: CASSRGTGVVPDTQYF; J gene: TRBJ2-3; V gene: TRBV18
CDR3 protein: CASSLGSQGPTGELFF; J gene: TRBJ2-2; V gene: TRBV5-1
CDR3 protein: CASSVQDNTEAFF; J gene: TRBJ1-1; V gene: TRBV5-1
CDR3 protein: CASSTRFAGTETGEQYF; J gene: TRBJ2-7; V gene: TRBV19
CDR3 protein: CASSITVYEQYF; J gene: TRBJ2-7; V gene: TRBV27
CDR3 protein: CSVGQTTGTEAFF; J gene: TRBJ1-1; V gene: TRBV29-1
CDR3 protein: CASANRHEGATNEKLFF; J gene: TRBJ1-4; V gene: TRBV19
CDR3 protein: CASSPARRQGVYQPQHF; J gene: TRBJ1-5; V gene: TRBV7-8
CDR3 protein: CASSLVGGADTQYF; J gene: TRBJ2-3; V gene: TRBV7-2
CDR3 protein: CASSVHKDTEAFF; J gene: TRBJ1-1; V gene: TRBV7-3
CDR3 protein: CASSLQGISYNSPLHF; J gene: TRBJ1-6; V gene: TRBV27
CDR3 protein: CASSPLGGRADTQYF; J gene: TRBJ2-3; V gene: TRBV18
CDR3 protein: CASSLATSGGTQETQYF; J gene: TRBJ2-5; V gene: TRBV7-2
CDR3 protein: CASSSSGTGNEKLFF; J gene: TRBJ1-4; V gene: TRBV5-4
CDR3 protein: CASSQSRPGSTDTQYF; J gene: TRBJ2-3; V gene: TRBV4-2
CDR3 protein: CASSLDWSGNGYGYTF; J gene: TRBJ1-2; V gene: TRBV5-6
CDR3 protein: CASSSRQSDGYTF; J gene: TRBJ1-2; V gene: TRBV7-2
CDR3 protein: CASGLGQGLSGANVLTF; J gene: TRBJ2-6; V gene: TRBV12-5
CDR3 protein: CASSYGRGLKTSPLHF; J gene: TRBJ1-6; V gene: TRBV6-5
CDR3 protein: CASRPGSLSNTGELFF; J gene: TRBJ2-2; V gene: TRBV9
CDR3 protein: CASSLGAVEKLFF; J gene: TRBJ1-4; V gene: TRBV5-5
CDR3 protein: CASSVGPPRSSGNTIYF; J gene: TRBJ1-3; V gene: TRBV9
CDR3 protein: CASSTQGSPLHF; J gene: TRBJ1-6; V gene: TRBV19
CDR3 protein: CASSYGAGAQPQHF; J gene: TRBJ1-5; V gene: TRBV6-5
CDR3 protein: CASSLARQGLPLGYEQYF; J gene: TRBJ2-7; V gene: TRBV5-1
CDR3 protein: CASTSGGYEQYF; J gene: TRBJ2-7; V gene: TRBV10-3
CDR3 protein: CASSPGQIYEQYF; J gene: TRBJ2-7; V gene: TRBV7-2
CDR3 protein: CASRGWRGGGETQYF; J gene: TRBJ2-5; V gene: TRBV2
CDR3 protein: CASSPRGRAQETQYF; J gene: TRBJ2-5; V gene: TRBV11-3
CDR3 protein: CSVGGVGGVEKLFF; J gene: TRBJ1-4; V gene: TRBV29-1
CDR3 protein: CASSPRGRSSYNEQFF; J gene: TRBJ2-1; V gene: TRBV10-1
CDR3 protein: CASSDTLGTEAFF; J gene: TRBJ1-1; V gene: TRBV6-5
CDR3 protein: CASSPGDDPSYEQYF; J gene: .; V gene: TRBV18
CDR3 protein: CASSSGSGGNTMRQFF; J gene: TRBJ2-1; V gene: TRBV7-2
CDR3 protein: CASSLVEAGGEKLFF; J gene: TRBJ1-4; V gene: TRBV11-2
CDR3 protein: CASSGGGGLAGRGEQYF; J gene: TRBJ2-7; V gene: TRBV6-1
CDR3 protein: CAIRGDRSLLEAFF; J gene: TRBJ1-1; V gene: TRBV10-3
CDR3 protein: CASSSPGTAIYEQYF; J gene: TRBJ2-7; V gene: TRBV6-6